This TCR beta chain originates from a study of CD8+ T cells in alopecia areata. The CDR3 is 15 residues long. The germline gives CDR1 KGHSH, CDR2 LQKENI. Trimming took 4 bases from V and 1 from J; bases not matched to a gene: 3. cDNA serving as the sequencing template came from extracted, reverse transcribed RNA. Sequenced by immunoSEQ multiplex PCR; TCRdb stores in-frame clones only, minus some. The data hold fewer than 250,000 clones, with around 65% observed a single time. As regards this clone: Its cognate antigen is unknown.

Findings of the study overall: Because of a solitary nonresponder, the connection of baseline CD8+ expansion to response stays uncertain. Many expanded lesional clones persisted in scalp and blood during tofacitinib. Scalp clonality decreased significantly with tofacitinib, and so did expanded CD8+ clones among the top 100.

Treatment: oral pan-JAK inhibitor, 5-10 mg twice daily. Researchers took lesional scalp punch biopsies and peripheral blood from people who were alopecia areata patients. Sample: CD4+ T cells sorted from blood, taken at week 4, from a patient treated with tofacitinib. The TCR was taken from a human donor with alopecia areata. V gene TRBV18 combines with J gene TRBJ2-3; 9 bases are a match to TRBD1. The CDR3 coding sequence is TGTGCCAGCTCACGCAGGACAGGGGGCACAGATACGCAGTATTTT. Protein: CASSRRTGGTDTQYF.